Listed here are 5 T cell receptor beta chains from one sample, sequenced in a study of Ad26.COV2.S vaccination and SARS-CoV-2 variants. As to treatment: over 15 received Ad26.COV2.S at low or high dose, single or two shots; about five received placebo; per-sample allocation not given. Sampling was done on day 63 after the first vaccine or placebo injection. Clones were read by immunoSEQ multiplex PCR, and TCRdb kept only the in-frame ones, dropping some. Among around 320,000 clones listed, 70% to 90% were seen once. The sample was peripheral blood, taken in a trial of Ad26.COV2.S vaccine versus placebo. All receptors come from a person aged 18-60 years who received the Ad26.COV2.S COVID-19 vaccine or a placebo.

This chain connects TRBV9 to TRBJ1-6; D unclear. Trimming took 4 bases from V and 9 from J, leaving 14 bases between them. The CDR3 is 14 residues long. CDR1 and CDR2 (germline): SGDLS, YYNGEE. The CDR3 loop is CASSPPGKTSPLHF. Here the CDR3 DNA reads TGTGCCAGCAGCCCCCCTGGCAAAACTTCACCCCTCCACTTT.

The chain is built from TRBV7-2 and TRBJ2-1, with D uncertain. The CDR3 consists of 17 residues. Germline V gives CDR1 SGHTA, CDR2 FQGNSA. V lost 1 base and J lost 6, with 19 bases in between. This CDR3 reads CASSLVGFGVGSNEQFF. The CDR3 DNA is TGTGCCAGCAGCTTAGTGGGATTTGGGGTAGGTAGCAATGAGCAGTTCTTC.

This sequence joins TRBV6-5 and TRBJ2-5; 11 bases align to TRBD1. The CDR3 has 16 residues. Germline V gene sequence: CDR1 MNHEY, CDR2 SVGAGI. V was pared by 2 bases and J by 5 bases, with 7 bases of the junction left unmatched. The CDR3 coding sequence is TGTGCCAGCAGTTACACCCGGACAGGGGGCTTGGAGACCCAGTACTTC. Translation gives CASSYTRTGGLETQYF.

Note on this clone: One end of the junction does not line up with germline, which may come from a read error. V and J are TRBV6-1 and TRBJ2-5; D is unresolved. Germline CDR1 reads MNHNS; CDR2 reads SASEGT. This CDR3 is built from 12 residues. CDR3 in DNA: TGTGCCAGCACTGAAGGGTCAGAGACCCAGTACTTC. Protein: CASTEGSETQYF.

The chain has TRBV19 and TRBJ1-5; D unclear. Germline assignment: CDR1 LNHDA and CDR2 SQIVND (reference sequence). Trimming cost V 1 base and J 3 bases, with 10 bases left between them. The CDR3 extends over 15 amino acids. The CDR3 nucleotides are TGTGCCAGTAGTATAGTGGTCACTACCAATCAGCCCCAGCATTTT. Amino acid sequence: CASSIVVTTNQPQHF.